These T cell receptor beta chains were read from a single sample in a study of early T cells in non-severe SARS-CoV-2 infection. TCRdb called the 5' RACE reads again in MiXCR, with one record for every CDR3 protein. The sample has tens of thousands of distinct CDR3 sequences, under 15% seen once; the top ten hold around 6%. Material: whole blood. The receptor source for this set is an adult who was a healthcare worker with PCR-confirmed SARS-CoV-2 infection or an uninfected control (not recorded which). CDR3s include the opening cysteine and the closing phenylalanine or tryptophan. D genes are given only for firm matches. The size entry is marked missing in some rows and otherwise reads once, few, many or a size class.

>TRBJ2-3|.|TRBV4-1|.
CASSQDRSGKTQYF
TGCGCCAGCAGCCAAGATAGGTCGGGCAAGACGCAGTATTTT
>TRBJ1-1|many|TRBV20-1|TRBD1
CSAQRGTGGREAFF
TGCAGTGCTCAAAGGGGGACAGGGGGTCGTGAAGCTTTCTTT
>TRBJ2-7|.|TRBV30|.
CAWSVPGGKYGYEQYF
TGTGCCTGGAGTGTACCCGGCGGCAAGTACGGTTACGAGCAGTACTTC
>TRBJ2-1|.|TRBV7-9|.
CASSHRGIDEQFF
TGTGCCAGCAGCCATAGAGGGATTGATGAGCAGTTCTTC
>TRBJ1-6|many|TRBV7-9|.
CASSPQGDSYNSPLHF
TGTGCCAGCAGCCCACAGGGAGACTCCTATAATTCACCCCTCCACTTT
>TRBJ2-7|many|TRBV7-6|TRBD2
CASSLRASGGVEEQYF
TGTGCCAGCAGCTTAAGGGCTAGCGGGGGGGTAGAAGAGCAGTACTTC
>TRBJ2-5|few|TRBV11-3|.
CASSSPDSETQYF
TGTGCCAGCAGCTCCCCCGACAGTGAGACCCAGTACTTC
>TRBJ2-7|.|TRBV13|TRBD2
CASSLGRTSGEQYF
TGTGCCAGCAGCTTAGGTCGGACTAGCGGTGAGCAGTACTTC
>TRBJ1-1|many|TRBV18|.
CASSPSVGAEAFF
TGTGCCAGCTCACCCTCGGTTGGGGCTGAAGCTTTCTTT
>TRBJ1-2|few|TRBV7-9|.
CASSSSRDLINYGYTF
TGTGCCAGCAGCTCTAGCCGCGATCTCATTAACTATGGCTACACCTTC
>TRBJ2-1|few|TRBV20-1|.
CSARDFHGSSYNEQFF
TGCAGTGCTAGAGATTTCCACGGGAGTTCCTACAATGAGCAGTTCTTC
>TRBJ1-2|many|TRBV5-1|TRBD1
CASSFPPRQGSMGNYGYTF
TGCGCCAGCAGCTTTCCCCCGCGACAGGGATCGATGGGGAACTATGGCTACACCTTC
>TRBJ2-5|.|TRBV7-2|.
CASSSTRSGETQYF
TGTGCCAGCAGCTCTACCCGGTCCGGGGAGACCCAGTACTTC
>TRBJ1-5|many|TRBV6-6|.
CASSYSSVSPQHF
TGTGCCAGCAGTTACTCTTCGGTTTCGCCCCAGCATTTT
>TRBJ1-2|many|TRBV29-1|.
CSVEGERRYGYTF
TGCAGCGTTGAGGGGGAGCGTCGATATGGCTACACCTTC
>TRBJ1-1|.|TRBV7-2|.
CASSLVPGKTEAFF
TGTGCCAGCAGCTTAGTCCCGGGGAAAACTGAAGCTTTCTTT
>TRBJ2-7|.|TRBV4-1|.
CASSQTQGTLYEQYF
TGCGCCAGCAGCCAGACTCAGGGGACGCTCTACGAGCAGTACTTC
>TRBJ2-5|many|TRBV29-1|TRBD1
CSVKDRGRWETQYF
TGCAGCGTTAAGGACAGGGGGCGTTGGGAGACCCAGTACTTC
>TRBJ2-3|once|TRBV5-1|.
CASFLGATRDTQYF
TGCGCCAGCTTCCTGGGGGCCACGCGGGATACGCAGTATTTT
>TRBJ1-3|.|TRBV27|.
CASRGNRVSGNTIYF
TGTGCCAGCAGGGGAAACAGGGTATCGGGAAACACCATATATTTT
>TRBJ2-1|few|TRBV7-8|TRBD2
CASSRWSSGSLIYNEQFF
TGTGCCAGCAGCCGGTGGTCTAGCGGGAGCCTGATCTACAATGAGCAGTTCTTC
>TRBJ1-4|many|TRBV20-1|TRBD1
CSASGTGAPGKLFF
TGCAGTGCTAGCGGGACAGGGGCACCGGGAAAACTGTTTTTT
>TRBJ1-1|.|TRBV7-6|TRBD1
CASSYSGQAATEAFF
TGTGCCAGCAGCTATTCCGGACAGGCGGCCACTGAAGCTTTCTTT
>TRBJ2-2|.|TRBV2|.
CASSEKGRSDTGELFF
TGTGCCAGCAGTGAAAAGGGAAGGTCGGACACCGGGGAGCTGTTTTTT
>TRBJ2-2|.|TRBV30|.
CAWRVMTGNTGELFF
TGTGCCTGGAGGGTTATGACAGGAAACACCGGGGAGCTGTTTTTT
>TRBJ1-2|.|TRBV20-1|.
CSARDVHYGYTF
TGCAGTGCCAGGGACGTCCACTATGGCTACACCTTC
>TRBJ1-1|.|TRBV28|.
CASRERGRGYTEAFF
TGTGCCAGCCGCGAAAGAGGGAGGGGATACACTGAAGCTTTCTTT
>TRBJ2-5|.|TRBV2|TRBD1
CASSPDRGSQETQYF
TGTGCCAGCAGTCCTGACAGGGGCTCCCAAGAGACCCAGTACTTC
>TRBJ2-1|.|TRBV6-6|.
CASSPIVQGPYNEQFF
TGTGCCAGCAGCCCCATCGTCCAGGGCCCCTACAATGAGCAGTTCTTC
>TRBJ1-1|few|TRBV2|.
CASSESSTEAFF
TGTGCCAGCAGTGAAAGTTCCACTGAAGCTTTCTTT
>TRBJ2-3|.|TRBV7-3|.
CASSLDRGADTQYF
TGTGCCAGCAGCTTAGATAGAGGGGCAGATACGCAGTATTTT
>TRBJ1-2|.|TRBV29-1|.
CSVGTSVYGYTF
TGCAGCGTTGGGACGTCTGTCTATGGCTACACCTTC
>TRBJ2-7|.|TRBV7-9|TRBD2
CAGGSSYEQYF
TGTGCCGGCGGGAGTAGTTACGAGCAGTACTTC
>TRBJ2-6|once|TRBV5-1|.
CASSPAQGSGANVLTF
TGCGCCAGCAGCCCGGCACAGGGCTCGGGGGCCAACGTCCTGACTTTC
>TRBJ1-2|few|TRBV25-1|.
CASSEFGGNYGYTF
TGTGCCAGCAGTGAATTCGGAGGGAACTATGGCTACACCTTC
>TRBJ2-5|many|TRBV5-1|.
CASGSAFQETQYF
TGCGCCAGCGGTAGCGCATTCCAAGAGACCCAGTACTTC
>TRBJ1-5|few|TRBV20-1|TRBD1
CSATRGRGSNQPQHF
TGCAGTGCTACAAGGGGGCGCGGTAGCAATCAGCCCCAGCATTTT
>TRBJ1-2|many|TRBV19|TRBD1
CASRETGDYGYTF
TGTGCCAGTAGGGAGACAGGGGACTATGGCTACACCTTC
>TRBJ2-3|.|TRBV12-3/TRBV12-4|.
CASRKGPVTDTQYF
TGTGCCAGCAGAAAAGGACCAGTGACAGATACGCAGTATTTT
>TRBJ2-1|.|TRBV2|.
CASISSTGVTYNEQFF
TGTGCCAGCATTTCGTCTACAGGTGTGACCTACAATGAGCAGTTCTTC
>TRBJ2-7|.|TRBV20-1|.
CSARGSGQTYEQYF
TGCAGTGCTAGAGGAAGTGGACAGACGTACGAGCAGTACTTC
>TRBJ2-1|.|TRBV5-1|.
CASSSRMGNNEQFF
TGCGCCAGCAGCTCCCGCATGGGGAACAATGAGCAGTTCTTC
>TRBJ1-6|few|TRBV7-9|.
CASSSRGALTHNSPLHF
TGTGCCAGCAGCTCTCGGGGGGCGCTTACACATAATTCACCCCTCCACTTT
>TRBJ1-5|few|TRBV11-2|.
CASSSSIGPQHF
TGTGCCAGCAGCTCCTCGATTGGGCCCCAGCATTTT
>TRBJ2-3|many|TRBV11-1|.
CASSLEGGTDTQYF
TGTGCCAGCAGCTTAGAGGGGGGCACAGATACGCAGTATTTT
>TRBJ2-1|few|TRBV29-1|.
CSSEGRGRSNEQFF
TGCAGCTCCGAGGGACGGGGACGAAGCAATGAGCAGTTCTTC
>TRBJ2-1|many|TRBV9|TRBD1
CASTPQGELYNEQFF
TGTGCCAGCACCCCACAGGGGGAACTCTACAATGAGCAGTTCTTC
>TRBJ2-3|.|TRBV28|TRBD2
CASSSPGTSRPNTQYF
TGTGCCAGCAGTTCACCCGGGACTAGCAGGCCAAATACGCAGTATTTT
>TRBJ2-4|.|TRBV20-1|.
CSARPSEPIAKNIQYF
TGCAGTGCTAGACCCTCTGAACCAATAGCCAAAAACATTCAGTACTTC
>TRBJ2-1|.|TRBV30|.
CAWSVRLGFGEQFF
TGTGCCTGGAGTGTGCGGCTAGGATTCGGTGAGCAGTTCTTC